The 27 T cell receptor beta chains below were found in one sample sequenced in a study of vaccination and CD4 T cells after COVID-19. Cultured CD4+ T cells had their DNA profiled by the Oncomine TCR Beta short-read assay. MiXCR was run by TCRdb on the PCR reads, yielding one entry per CDR3 protein. This table has 7,500 to 9,000 distinct CDR3 sequences, roughly 40% appearing once. Their cognate antigens are unknown. Sample treatment: 10-day PBMC culture with coronavirus spike peptide pools or control peptides (ViraFEST assay). Those CD4+ T cells from the unexposed donor predate the COVID-19 pandemic (2011-2018). Sequenced material: CD4+ T cells from blood, cultured in vitro. Receptor source: a human donor in good health.

This clonotype appeared a single time. The genes are TRBV12-3 or TRBV12-4 and TRBJ1-1; 7 nucleotides line up with TRBD1. After removal of 6 bases from V and 4 bases from J, the junction contained 8 bases not matched to a gene. The length of the CDR3 is 14 residues. CDR3 amino acids: CASSQTGLFTEAFF. The CDR3 nucleotides read TGTGCCAGCAGCCAGACAGGGCTGTTCACTGAAGCTTTCTTT.

This rearrangement joins TRBV7-2 to TRBJ2-3, with TRBD2 matching over 10 bases. Germline CDR1 SGHTA, CDR2 FQGNSA. This CDR3 has 20 residues. V was clipped by 5 bases and J by 2 bases; unmatched bases: 19. The DNA for the CDR3 is TGTGCCAGCAGCCACCCCTGGACTAGCGGCCGCCCGGTTAACACAGATACGCAGTATTTT. It is translated as CASSHPWTSGRPVNTDTQYF. The full variable domain, with the rest looked up from reference TRBV7-2 and TRBJ2-3, is GAGVSQSPSNKVTEKGKDVELRCDPISGHTALYWYRQSLGQGLEFLIYFQGNSAPDKSGLPSDRFSAERTGGSVSTLTIQRTQQEDSAVYLCASSHPWTSGRPVNTDTQYFGPGTRLTVL.

The rearrangement links TRBV7-2 to TRBJ2-7, with a tentative D call TRBD2 (5 bases). CDR1 and CDR2 from the germline V gene are SGHTA and FQGNSA. This CDR3 has 16 amino acids. The ends were cut back, 0 bases at V and 2 bases at J, with 14 bases in the middle. The CDR3 DNA follows: TGTGCCAGCAGCTTAGCGAGGGTGGCAGCAGCCTACGAGCAGTACTTC. Translating it yields CASSLARVAAAYEQYF.

The chain combines TRBV4-2 with TRBJ2-5; D ambiguous. This CDR3 has 14 amino acids. With 0 bases removed from V and 5 bases from J, the gap between germline ends came to 10 bases. Per the germline V gene, CDR1 is LGHNA and CDR2 is YNFKEQ. CDR3 DNA sequence: TGTGCCAGCAGCCAAGATGCCGGGTGGGAGACCCAGTACTTC. Amino acid sequence: CASSQDAGWETQYF.

V is TRBV28 and J is TRBJ1-1; possibly TRBD1 for D (6 bases). This CDR3 is built from 14 residues. The germline V gene encodes CDR1 MDHEN and CDR2 SYDVKM. V was pared by 7 bases and J by 1 base, with 13 bases between. This CDR3 is CASTSGAPNTEAFF. The CDR3 DNA follows: TGTGCCAGCACCTCAGGGGCCCCGAACACTGAAGCTTTCTTT. The entire variable domain, with the rest obtained from reference TRBV28 and TRBJ1-1, is as follows: DVKVTQSSRYLVKRTGEKVFLECVQDMDHENMFWYRQDPGLGLRLIYFSYDVKMKEKGDIPEGYSVSREKKERFSLILESASTNQTSMYLCASTSGAPNTEAFFGQGTRLTVV.

The table lists this clonotype with a few counts. The chain couples TRBV6-2 or TRBV6-3 to TRBJ2-6, with 10 bases aligning to TRBD1. Trimming cost V 11 bases and J 0 bases; bases outside gene matches: 7. CDR3 length: 16 residues. CDR1 MNHEY and CDR2 SVGEGT come from the germline V gene. The CDR3 nucleotides read TGTGCCGTAAGACAGGGGGCCAGCTCTGGGGCCAACGTCCTGACTTTC. Translating it yields CAVRQGASSGANVLTF.

This clonotype has only a few counts. The chain carries TRBV19 and TRBJ2-7; possible D gene TRBD1, 6 bases. The CDR3 loop spans 15 amino acids. The V and J ends lost 5 bases and 6 bases respectively, with 20 bases between them. Germline-derived CDR1 and CDR2 are LNHDA and SQIVND (reference sequence). As DNA, the CDR3 is TGTGCCAGTAGTGCACTGGGGGCAATAGGGGCCGAGCAGTACTTC. Translation: CASSALGAIGAEQYF.

The V and J genes are TRBV4-1 and TRBJ1-5; D gene unclear. The CDR3 sequence is 16 residues long. CDR1 and CDR2 from the germline V gene are MGHRA and YSYEKL. V lost 0 bases and J 7 bases, leaving 16 bases between the germline ends. CDR3 in DNA: TGCGCCAGCAGCCAAGATGGGTTGCCCTCGACACAGCCCCAGCATTTT. Translation gives CASSQDGLPSTQPQHF.

Only a few counts were recorded for this clonotype. The rearrangement uses TRBV7-8 and TRBJ1-1, with TRBD1 identical over 7 bases. This CDR3 contains 16 residues. Per germline, CDR1 SGHVS and CDR2 FQNEAQ. V shed 9 bases, J shed 1 base, and the junction held 14 bases outside the gene matches. The CDR3 reads CARRNGRGQKNTEAFF. CDR3 in DNA: TGTGCCAGAAGGAACGGGCGGGGACAGAAGAACACTGAAGCTTTCTTT.

The V gene is TRBV3-1, the J gene TRBJ1-2; 7 positions match TRBD1. The CDR3 is made up of 18 amino acids. V gave up 4 bases and J gave up 2 bases; unmatched junction bases: 16. Germline V lookup: CDR1 LGHDT, CDR2 YNNKEL (reference sequence). The CDR3, as DNA: TGTGCCAGCAGCCGGCAGGGGGGGAAGGAATTAGCGAACTATGGCTACACCTTC. Encoded protein: CASSRQGGKELANYGYTF.

This chain uses TRBV24-1 with TRBJ2-1; 8 bases map to TRBD2. Germline V gene data show CDR1 as KGHDR and CDR2 as SFDVKD. CDR3 length equals 13 residues. The V segment lost 1 base and the J segment 9 bases; nucleotides outside the gene matches: 1. CDR3 region: CATSDFSGIEQFF. CDR3 nucleotide sequence: TGTGCCACCAGTGATTTTAGCGGGATTGAGCAGTTCTTC.

This clonotype occurred a few times. The chain joins TRBV10-3 to TRBJ1-1; no firm D call. This CDR3 comprises 14 residues. Deletions cut 2 bases from V and 1 base from J, with 8 bases between. The germline CDR1 and CDR2 sequences are ENHRY and SYGVKD. DNA for the CDR3: TGTGCCATCAGTGAGCGGACGGCGAACACTGAAGCTTTCTTT. Amino acid sequence: CAISERTANTEAFF.

In the case of this clonotype: The germline gene is not matched at one end of the junction; a read error may be the cause. The rearrangement uses TRBV19 and TRBJ2-5; D is possibly TRBD1 (6 bases). The CDR3 has 14 amino acids. Germline-derived CDR1 and CDR2 are LNHDA and SQIVND (reference sequence). For the CDR3, the DNA is TGTGCCAGTAGTATAGATCAGGGACAAGGGACCCAGTACTTC. Translation: CASSIDQGQGTQYF.

V gene TRBV29-1 combines with J gene TRBJ1-3; 10 bases line up with TRBD1. There are 14 residues in the CDR3. The junction had 5 bases not matched to a gene; V was cut back by 7 bases and J by 2 bases. CDR1 and CDR2 (germline): SQVTM, ANQGSEA. The CDR3 here is CSATTGGTGNTIYF. DNA of the CDR3: TGCAGCGCAACGACAGGGGGCACTGGAAACACCATATATTTT.

V gene TRBV19 combines with J gene TRBJ1-1; D is undetermined. The V gene's germline CDR1 is LNHDA and CDR2 SQIVND (reference sequence). V gave up 7 bases and J gave up 6 bases, with 9 bases separating them. This CDR3 has 11 residues. CDR3 sequence: CASNEGPEAFF. CDR3 nucleotide sequence: TGTGCCAGTAACGAAGGGCCTGAAGCTTTCTTT. Filled out from reference TRBV19 and TRBJ1-1, the complete variable domain reads DGGITQSPKYLFRKEGQNVTLSCEQNLNHDAMYWYRQDPGQGLRLIYYSQIVNDFQKGDIAEGYSVSREKKESFPLTVTSAQKNPTAFYLCASNEGPEAFFGQGTRLTVV.

The V gene is TRBV18, the J gene TRBJ2-1, with D possibly matching TRBD2 (5 bases). The germline V gene encodes CDR1 KGHSH and CDR2 LQKENI. CDR3 length: 13 amino acids. Trimming left V 3 bases short and J 12 bases short, with 15 bases between. CDR3 DNA: TGTGCCAGCTCACCCCCCTCTAGCCCCGGGCAGTTCTTC. It translates to CASSPPSSPGQFF.

The chain couples TRBV20-1 to TRBJ1-4, with 7 positions matching TRBD1. This CDR3 contains 17 residues. The V gene's germline CDR1 is DFQATT and CDR2 SNEGSKA (reference sequence). CDR3 DNA sequence: TGCGAGTGCTGGGGACAGCCGAAAACTGCAACTAATGAAAAACTGTTTTTT. Its translation is CECWGQPKTATNEKLFF.

The genes are TRBV6-1 and TRBJ2-5; D is perhaps TRBD2 (7 bases). Germline CDR1 and CDR2: MNHNS and SASEGT. The CDR3 spans 14 residues. Trimming took off 3 bases at V and 5 bases at J, with 13 bases between the two ends. CDR3 amino acids: CASSEGGGHETQYF. The CDR3 DNA reads TGTGCCAGCAGTGAGGGGGGGGGCCACGAGACCCAGTACTTC.

This chain connects TRBV19 to TRBJ2-3; possible D gene TRBD2, 7 bases. Germline CDR1 is LNHDA and CDR2 is SQIVND (reference sequence). Trimming stripped 10 bases from V and 7 bases from J, with 18 bases between. The CDR3 has 13 residues. CDR3 bases: TGTGCCACCGAAGGGGGGGTGGAAAATACGCAGTATTTT. It is translated as CATEGGVENTQYF.

This clonotype was detected a few times. V gene TRBV6-1 combines with J gene TRBJ1-6; 7 positions agree with TRBD1. Germline loops: CDR1 MNHNS, CDR2 SASEGT. The V and J ends lost 6 bases and 0 bases, in that order; junction bases with no gene match: 5. The CDR3 extends over 16 amino acids. CDR3 DNA: TGTGCCAGCAGACCCAGGGGGAGCTCCTATAATTCACCCCTCCACTTT. Encoded protein: CASRPRGSSYNSPLHF.

The chain carries TRBV6-1 and TRBJ2-2, with D perhaps TRBD2 (6 bases). Trimming took 2 bases from V and 1 from J, leaving 11 bases between them. CDR3 length equals 16 residues. Per germline, CDR1 MNHNS and CDR2 SASEGT. CDR3 residues: CASSEMASVNTGELFF. CDR3 bases: TGTGCCAGCAGTGAAATGGCTAGCGTGAACACCGGGGAGCTGTTTTTT.

V usage is TRBV15 and J usage is TRBJ2-2; 7 bases match TRBD1. V shed 3 bases, J shed 7 bases, and the junction held 8 bases outside the gene matches. In germline, CDR1 is LNHNV, CDR2 YYDKDF (reference sequence). The CDR3 is 15 residues long. CDR3 protein: CATSREDRASGELFF. The CDR3 DNA sequence: TGTGCCACCAGCAGGGAAGACAGGGCGAGCGGGGAGCTGTTTTTT.

DNA for the CDR3: TGCAGTGCTAGAGAGGGCCATCAGCCCCAGCATTTT. This codes for CSAREGHQPQHF. The V call is TRBV20-1, the J call TRBJ1-5; no clear D. Trimming removed 0 bases at V and 5 bases at J, with 5 bases between. CDR3 length equals 12 residues. From germline, CDR1 is DFQATT and CDR2 SNEGSKA (reference sequence).

This chain uses TRBV24-1 with TRBJ1-2; no clear D gene. Trimming removed 4 bases from V and 8 bases from J, with 13 bases in between. This CDR3 is 13 amino acids long. Per the germline V gene, CDR1 is KGHDR and CDR2 is SFDVKD. In DNA form, the CDR3 reads TGTGCCACCAGTGACCGGACCTTCCAGGGCTACACCTTC. It codes for CATSDRTFQGYTF.

The V call is TRBV20-1, the J call TRBJ2-7, with D maybe TRBD2 (6 bases). This CDR3 has 15 residues. V dropped 6 bases and J dropped 6 bases, with 24 bases sitting between them. Germline V gene data show CDR1 as DFQATT and CDR2 as SNEGSKA (reference sequence). The CDR3 sequence is CSASPGYLAGSEQYF. In DNA, the CDR3 is TGCAGTGCATCGCCAGGCTACCTCGCGGGAAGCGAGCAGTACTTC.

This clonotype was seen only a few times. The CDR3: CASSVEEAGPLGEQYF. The CDR3 DNA reads TGTGCCAGCAGCGTAGAGGAAGCGGGGCCTCTTGGCGAGCAGTACTTC. This rearrangement joins TRBV9 to TRBJ2-7, with 7 positions matching TRBD2. V trimming: 0 bases; J trimming: 6 bases; junction bases outside the gene matches: 12. The CDR3 has 16 amino acids. CDR1 is SGDLS, CDR2 YYNGEE, per germline.

This clonotype was detected only a few times. The chain employs TRBV7-9 and TRBJ2-1; 11 bases are a match to TRBD2. Germline CDR1 is SEHNR and CDR2 is FQNEAQ (reference sequence). The CDR3 has 18 amino acids. J gave up 1 base and V 5 bases, and 10 bases lay outside the gene matches. The CDR3, as DNA: TGTGCCAGCAGCCCGACTAGCGGGGCGGGCCTTTCCTACAATGAGCAGTTCTTC. Protein sequence: CASSPTSGAGLSYNEQFF.